Each of the 23 T cell receptor beta chains below was sequenced from the same sample in a study of OX40 agonist ivuxolimab in advanced cancers. The library was built by means of the immunoSEQ multiplex PCR assay. The clones in this table, taken by TCRdb from immuneACCESS, are in-frame only. Not every clone is retained; where verified, under half of the shortfall comes from an unresolved V gene, and the cause of the rest is unknown. Recorded for this sample are about 82,000 clones; more than 80% of them occurred a single time. 2% to 3% of the sample goes to the ten largest clones. The sequenced sample was CD4+ or CD8+ T cells sorted from blood, obtained in a trial of the OX40 agonist ivuxolimab. The receptors here all came from an adult with an advanced solid tumor such as melanoma, head and neck, liver or kidney cancer.

The count of this clone is one. The gene calls are TRBV28 and TRBJ1-4; D gene uncertain. Germline V gene data show CDR1 as MDHEN and CDR2 as SYDVKM. The CDR3 runs to 12 residues. Trimming stripped 4 bases from V and 3 bases from J, with 3 bases between. The CDR3 here is CASSSPNEKLFF. The CDR3 region has the DNA TGTGCCAGCAGTTCACCTAATGAAAAACTGTTTTTT.

The chain has TRBV6-5 and TRBJ2-7; D gene ambiguous. The CDR3 runs 11 residues. Germline-derived CDR1 and CDR2 are MNHEY and SVGAGI. V lost 5 bases to trimming and J lost 4 bases, with 6 bases between them. The CDR3 nucleotides read TGTGCCAGCAGTACCGGTTACGAGCAGTACTTC. As protein: CASSTGYEQYF.

V gene TRBV10-1 combines with J gene TRBJ2-3, with 7 nucleotides matching TRBD1. V shed 9 bases and J 4 bases; nucleotides not matched to a gene: 13. Germline-derived CDR1 and CDR2 are WNHNN and SYGVQD (reference sequence). The CDR3 totals 15 residues. The CDR3 protein is CASSTGYQFPDTQYF. CDR3 DNA: TGCGCCAGTTCGACAGGGTATCAGTTTCCAGATACGCAGTATTTT.

The chain carries TRBV20-1 and TRBJ2-5; weak D call: TRBD2 (5 bases). The CDR3 is 11 amino acids. Trimming took off 3 bases at V and 5 bases at J, with 7 bases between the two ends. CDR1 is DFQATT and CDR2 is SNEGSKA in the germline V gene (reference sequence). CDR3 protein: CSASGGETQYF. The CDR3 DNA follows: TGCAGTGCTAGCGGCGGGGAGACCCAGTACTTC.

J is TRBJ2-5 and V is TRBV28; 7 bases are a match to TRBD2. The CDR3 runs to 13 residues. CDR1 MDHEN and CDR2 SYDVKM come from the germline V gene. V lost 5 bases to trimming and J lost 5 bases; unmatched junction nucleotides: 5. CDR3 bases: TGTGCCAGCAGTCCCGGGAGGTTGGAGACCCAGTACTTC. Encoded protein: CASSPGRLETQYF.

This clone was seen only once. J is TRBJ2-7 and V is TRBV6-5; weak D call: TRBD2 (5 bases). The V end lost 6 bases, the J end lost 4 bases, and 13 bases lay between the germline ends. This CDR3 has 13 residues. Per the germline V gene, CDR1 is MNHEY and CDR2 is SVGAGI. In nucleotides, the CDR3 is TGTGCCAGCAGGGACGGGGTTTTGTACGAGCAGTACTTC. Its protein is CASRDGVLYEQYF.

This sequence joins TRBV7-2 and TRBJ1-1, with D unclear. This CDR3 comprises 14 residues. Trimming shortened V by 0 bases and J by 1 base, and 6 bases separated the two germline ends. Germline CDR1 reads SGHTA; CDR2 reads FQGNSA. DNA of the CDR3: TGTGCCAGCAGCTTAGCGCTCGGGAACACTGAAGCTTTCTTT. Amino acid sequence: CASSLALGNTEAFF.

The J gene is TRBJ1-4, the V gene TRBV2; D unresolved. Germline CDR1 and CDR2: SNHLY and FYNNEI. The CDR3 sequence is 15 residues long. Between the trimmed V and J ends, which lost 6 bases and 3 bases, there was a span of 14 bases. The chain's CDR3 is CASRLDGGANEKLFF. Here the CDR3 DNA reads TGTGCCAGCAGACTGGATGGTGGAGCTAATGAAAAACTGTTTTTT.

This clone was counted only a few times. V usage is TRBV19 and J usage is TRBJ1-5, with D tentatively TRBD1 (6 bases). The CDR3 runs to 14 residues. V shed 6 bases and J shed 6 bases, with 15 bases lying between them. Per the germline V gene, CDR1 is LNHDA and CDR2 is SQIVND (reference sequence). CDR3 nucleotides: TGTGCCAGTAGACTGGGAGGACAGAGTCAGCCCCAGCATTTT. It translates to CASRLGGQSQPQHF.

The rearrangement joins TRBV5-1 to TRBJ2-3, with D possibly matching TRBD2 (7 bases). The V gene's germline CDR1 is SGHRS and CDR2 YFSETQ. V lost 0 bases and J 2 bases, leaving 13 bases between the germline ends. The CDR3 consists of 16 residues. CDR3 sequence reads: CASSLGRGPSTDTQYF. In nucleotides, the CDR3 is TGCGCCAGCAGCTTGGGGCGGGGGCCCTCCACAGATACGCAGTATTTT.

The rearrangement joins TRBV19 to TRBJ1-2; TRBD1 matches at 10 bases. The ends lost 5 bases at V and 0 bases at J; junction bases unmatched: 9. The CDR3 contains 17 residues. Germline V gene data show CDR1 as LNHDA and CDR2 as SQIVND (reference sequence). CDR3 sequence: CASSSGQGRQANYGYTF. CDR3 coding DNA: TGTGCCAGTAGTTCGGGACAGGGGCGGCAAGCTAACTATGGCTACACCTTC.

This clone has only one observation. The chain has TRBV2 and TRBJ1-1; the D gene is possibly TRBD1 (5 bases). This CDR3 comprises 14 residues. V was shortened by 3 bases and J by 4 bases, with 12 bases between the two germline ends. Looked up from germline, CDR1 is SNHLY and CDR2 is FYNNEI. This chain's CDR3 is CASSEPREGTEAFF. The CDR3 region has the DNA TGTGCCAGCAGTGAGCCCAGGGAAGGCACTGAAGCTTTCTTT.

This sequence joins TRBV6-6 and TRBJ2-4; D is unclear. Germline V gives CDR1 MNHNY, CDR2 SVGAGI (reference sequence). The CDR3 is 16 residues long. Between the trimmed V and J ends, which lost 5 bases and 3 bases, there was a span of 17 bases. Here the CDR3 reads CASSQWSARDKNIQYF. CDR3 nucleotides: TGTGCCAGCAGTCAATGGTCGGCCAGAGACAAAAACATTCAGTACTTC.

J is TRBJ1-2 and V is TRBV5-8; 8 bases agree with TRBD1. Trimming cost V 1 base and J 4 bases; bases outside gene matches: 9. This CDR3 region has 16 residues. Germline loops: CDR1 SGHTS, CDR2 YDEGEE. The CDR3 coding sequence is TGTGCCAGCAGCTTGTTGGCGTCGGGACAGGCCTATGGCTACACCTTC. As protein: CASSLLASGQAYGYTF.

This chain connects TRBV7-2 to TRBJ2-3; the D is unclear. This CDR3 comprises 14 residues. Per germline, CDR1 SGHTA and CDR2 FQGNSA. V lost 2 bases, J lost 5 bases, and 11 bases lay in between. The CDR3 DNA sequence: TGTGCCAGCAGCTTAAGTCTCCTAGTAGATACGCAGTATTTT. Translating it yields CASSLSLLVDTQYF.

The V and J genes are TRBV7-9 and TRBJ1-2, with TRBD1 as a possible D gene (6 bases). The V gene's germline CDR1 is SEHNR and CDR2 FQNEAQ (reference sequence). Trimming cost V 5 bases and J 8 bases, with 18 bases left between them. This CDR3 contains 14 residues. CDR3 in amino acids: CASSKQTGHPGYTF. DNA of the CDR3: TGTGCCAGCAGCAAACAGACAGGACATCCCGGCTACACCTTC.

The chain uses TRBV9 and TRBJ1-4; TRBD1 aligns across 8 bases. Germline CDR1 SGDLS, CDR2 YYNGEE. Trimming at V came to 5 bases and at J to 6 bases, leaving 15 bases not matched to a gene. The CDR3 spans 17 residues. The CDR3 loop is CASRGARTGWLDEKLFF. For the CDR3, the DNA is TGTGCCAGCAGAGGGGCCCGGACAGGGTGGTTGGATGAAAAACTGTTTTTT.

This clone was picked up a small number of times. V and J are TRBV6-1 and TRBJ1-6, with D possibly TRBD1 on 5 matching bases. The CDR3 covers 13 residues. Germline lookup yields CDR1 MNHNS and CDR2 SASEGT. V was clipped by 10 bases and J by 9 bases, with 16 bases between them. The CDR3 reads CATEEGVGSPLHF. In DNA, the CDR3 is TGTGCCACCGAGGAAGGGGTAGGTTCACCCCTCCACTTT.

The chain has TRBV6-5 and TRBJ2-7; perhaps TRBD1 as D (5 bases). V gave up 8 bases and J gave up 5 bases, with 10 bases separating them. The germline V gene has CDR1 MNHEY and CDR2 SVGAGI. The CDR3 contains 11 residues. CDR3 sequence: CASFRGNEQYF. CDR3 sequence (DNA): TGTGCCAGCTTTAGGGGAAACGAGCAGTACTTC.

This sequence joins TRBV10-3 and TRBJ2-3; 10 bases align to TRBD1. The CDR3 is 16 amino acids. V shed 8 bases, J shed 1 base, and the junction held 9 bases outside the gene matches. Germline V CDR1 and CDR2: ENHRY, SYGVKD. CDR3 nucleotide sequence: TGTGCCATCGGGACAGGGGCCTGGGTTGGCACAGATACGCAGTATTTT. Translated, it gives CAIGTGAWVGTDTQYF.

There are many counts of this clone. The sample has other DNA sequences that encode this CDR3 too. The rearrangement links TRBV2 to TRBJ2-7; D is unclear. Germline V gene sequence: CDR1 SNHLY, CDR2 FYNNEI. The CDR3 has 13 residues. Trimming pared 10 bases from V and 7 bases from J, leaving 20 bases between. The CDR3 loop reads CATNTPITGEQYF. CDR3 sequence (DNA): TGTGCCACCAACACGCCCATCACCGGGGAGCAGTACTTC.

About this clone: A read error may produce the germline difference seen at one junction end. The chain has TRBV7-3 and TRBJ1-1; 7 positions match TRBD1. There are 15 residues in the CDR3. Germline V gene sequence: CDR1 SGHTA, CDR2 FQGTGA. The CDR3 DNA is TGTGCCAGCAGCGTAACCGGGACAGAGAACACTGAAGCTTTCTTT. As protein: CASSVTGTENTEAFF. Combining the CDR3 with reference TRBV7-3 and TRBJ1-1 gives the whole variable domain GAGVSQTPSNKVTEKGKYVELRCDPISGHTALYWYRQSLGQGPEFLIYFQGTGAADDSGLPNDRFFAVRPEGSVSTLKIQRTERGDSAVYLCASSVTGTENTEAFFGQGTRLTVV.

The rearrangement links TRBV27 to TRBJ2-4; 8 nucleotides match TRBD1. This CDR3 region has 15 residues. After removal of 7 bases from V and 4 bases from J, the junction contained 9 bases not matched to a gene. Germline values: CDR1 MNHEY, CDR2 SMNVEV (reference sequence). CDR3 sequence (DNA): TGTGCCAGCAATATCGGACAGGGAGCAAAAAACATTCAGTACTTC. It specifies CASNIGQGAKNIQYF.